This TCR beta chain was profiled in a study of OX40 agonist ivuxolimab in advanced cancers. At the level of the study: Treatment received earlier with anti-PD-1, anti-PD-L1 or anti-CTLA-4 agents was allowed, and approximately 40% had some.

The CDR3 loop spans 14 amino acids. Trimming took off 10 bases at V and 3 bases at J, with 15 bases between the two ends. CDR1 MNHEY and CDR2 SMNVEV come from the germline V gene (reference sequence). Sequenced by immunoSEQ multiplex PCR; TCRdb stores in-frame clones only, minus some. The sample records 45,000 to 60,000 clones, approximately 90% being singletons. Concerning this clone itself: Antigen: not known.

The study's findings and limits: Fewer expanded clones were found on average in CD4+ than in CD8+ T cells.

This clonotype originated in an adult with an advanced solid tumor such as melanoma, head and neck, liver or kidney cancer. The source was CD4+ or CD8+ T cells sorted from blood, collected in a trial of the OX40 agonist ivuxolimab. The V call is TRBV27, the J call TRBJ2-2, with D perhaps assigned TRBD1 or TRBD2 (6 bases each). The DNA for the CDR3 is TGTGCCACCCGTAGGGGGGCCTACACCGGGGAGCTGTTTTTT. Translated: CATRRGAYTGELFF.